This is a list of T cell receptor beta chains from one sample in a study of blood T cell repertoires in COVID-19. Sequencing was performed with immunoSEQ multiplex PCR; in TCRdb, only in-frame clones are kept and a portion is missing. This table has hundreds of thousands of clones, roughly 89% appearing once. The sequenced sample consisted of peripheral blood. These TCRs come from a man between 18 and 29 years old with COVID-19, enrolled during active disease. Each CDR3 is given with its conserved first and last residue. D genes are given only for firm matches. Clone size is shown for a subset of rows, as once, few, many or a class of expanded clone.

d_gene: NA
len: 15
j_gene: TRBJ2-2
abundance: NA
v_gene: TRBV7-9
CDR3aa: CASSPEGVQTGELFF
CDR3nt: TGTGCCAGCAGCCCCGAGGGGGTTCAAACCGGGGAGCTGTTTTTT

d_gene: NA
len: 18
j_gene: TRBJ1-3
abundance: few
v_gene: TRBV7-8
CDR3aa: CASSSAVREKSSGNTIYF
CDR3nt: TGTGCCAGCAGCTCGGCGGTCCGGGAAAAGAGCTCTGGAAACACCATATATTTT

d_gene: NA
len: 13
j_gene: TRBJ1-1
abundance: NA
v_gene: TRBV11-2
CDR3aa: CASSFSSLTEAFF
CDR3nt: TGTGCCAGCAGCTTTAGTTCTCTGACTGAAGCTTTCTTT

d_gene: TRBD2
len: 14
j_gene: TRBJ2-7
abundance: NA
v_gene: TRBV5-4
CDR3aa: CASSLRTSAYEQYF
CDR3nt: TGTGCCAGCAGCTTACGGACTAGCGCCTACGAGCAGTACTTC

d_gene: TRBD2
len: 16
j_gene: TRBJ2-7
abundance: NA
v_gene: TRBV5-1
CDR3aa: CASSQAASGLTYEQYF
CDR3nt: TGCGCCAGCAGCCAGGCGGCTAGCGGGTTAACCTACGAGCAGTACTTC

d_gene: NA
len: 13
j_gene: TRBJ2-3
abundance: NA
v_gene: TRBV15
CDR3aa: CATAAGSTDTQYF
CDR3nt: TGTGCCACCGCCGCGGGGAGCACAGATACGCAGTATTTT

d_gene: NA
len: 14
j_gene: TRBJ1-2
abundance: NA
v_gene: TRBV14
CDR3aa: CASSQTTGDYGYTF
CDR3nt: TGTGCCAGCAGCCAAACAACGGGGGACTATGGCTACACCTTC

d_gene: NA
len: 15
j_gene: TRBJ2-7
abundance: NA
v_gene: TRBV6-5
CDR3aa: CASSLDPGTTYEQYF
CDR3nt: TGTGCCAGCAGTCTGGACCCCGGGACAACCTACGAGCAGTACTTC

d_gene: NA
len: 13
j_gene: TRBJ2-7
abundance: NA
v_gene: TRBV13
CDR3aa: CASSFEGRYEQYF
CDR3nt: TGTGCCAGCAGCTTCGAGGGCCGCTACGAGCAGTACTTC

d_gene: TRBD1
len: 16
j_gene: TRBJ1-1
abundance: NA
v_gene: TRBV5-1
CDR3aa: CASSSTGALGNTEAFF
CDR3nt: TGCGCCAGCAGCTCGACAGGGGCCCTAGGGAACACTGAAGCTTTCTTT

d_gene: TRBD1
len: 15
j_gene: TRBJ2-7
abundance: few
v_gene: TRBV24-1
CDR3aa: CATSDGTGTRYEQYF
CDR3nt: TGTGCCACCAGTGATGGGACAGGGACGCGGTACGAGCAGTACTTC

d_gene: TRBD2
len: 13
j_gene: TRBJ2-7
abundance: NA
v_gene: TRBV11-3
CDR3aa: CASSSRWEGEQYF
CDR3nt: TGTGCCAGCAGCTCCAGATGGGAGGGCGAGCAGTACTTC

d_gene: NA
len: 15
j_gene: TRBJ2-1
abundance: NA
v_gene: TRBV6-4
CDR3aa: CASSDSSPTRNEQFF
CDR3nt: TGTGCCAGCAGTGACTCGAGTCCAACGAGGAATGAGCAGTTCTTC

d_gene: NA
len: 15
j_gene: TRBJ2-1
abundance: once
v_gene: TRBV11-2
CDR3aa: CASSLVPGIYNEQFF
CDR3nt: TGTGCCAGCAGCTTAGTCCCGGGAATCTACAATGAGCAGTTCTTC

d_gene: TRBD2
len: 15
j_gene: TRBJ2-3
abundance: NA
v_gene: TRBV24-1
CDR3aa: CATTQSGRSTDTQYF
CDR3nt: TGTGCCACCACCCAAAGCGGGAGAAGCACAGATACGCAGTATTTT

d_gene: NA
len: 18
j_gene: TRBJ1-3
abundance: NA
v_gene: TRBV7-9
CDR3aa: CASSLGSVGRRSGNTIYF
CDR3nt: TGTGCCAGCAGCTTAGGGTCCGTGGGCAGGAGGTCCGGAAACACCATATATTTT

d_gene: NA
len: 14
j_gene: TRBJ2-7
abundance: many
v_gene: TRBV18
CDR3aa: CASSPAGTNYEQYF
CDR3nt: TGTGCCAGCTCACCAGCCGGGACAAACTACGAGCAGTACTTC

d_gene: TRBD2
len: 16
j_gene: TRBJ2-5
abundance: NA
v_gene: TRBV24-1
CDR3aa: CATSRGGTSVQETQYF
CDR3nt: TGTGCCACCAGTAGGGGTGGGACTAGCGTTCAAGAGACCCAGTACTTC

d_gene: TRBD1
len: 16
j_gene: TRBJ1-6
abundance: NA
v_gene: TRBV7-9
CDR3aa: CASSPSRGQYNSPLHF
CDR3nt: TGTGCCAGCAGCCCATCCAGGGGGCAATATAATTCACCCCTCCACTTT

d_gene: NA
len: 16
j_gene: TRBJ1-5
abundance: few
v_gene: TRBV27
CDR3aa: CASSLSPGGSNQPQHF
CDR3nt: TGTGCCAGCAGTTTAAGTCCGGGCGGGAGCAATCAGCCCCAGCATTTT

d_gene: NA
len: 16
j_gene: TRBJ1-1
abundance: few
v_gene: TRBV4-1
CDR3aa: CASSQADRGGTTEAFF
CDR3nt: TGCGCCAGCAGCCAAGCTGATCGGGGTGGTACCACTGAAGCTTTCTTT

d_gene: NA
len: 15
j_gene: TRBJ2-7
abundance: few
v_gene: TRBV5-6
CDR3aa: CASSLPGVDRYEQYF
CDR3nt: TGTGCCAGCAGCTTGCCCGGGGTGGATCGATACGAGCAGTACTTC

d_gene: TRBD1
len: 15
j_gene: TRBJ1-4
abundance: NA
v_gene: TRBV4-1
CDR3aa: CASSRDGTGTQKLFF
CDR3nt: TGCGCCAGCAGCCGCGACGGGACAGGGACGCAAAAACTGTTTTTT

d_gene: TRBD1
len: 15
j_gene: TRBJ2-7
abundance: NA
v_gene: TRBV7-8
CDR3aa: CASSSRDRRSYEQYF
CDR3nt: TGTGCCAGCAGCTCCCGGGACAGGCGATCCTACGAGCAGTACTTC

d_gene: TRBD1
len: 17
j_gene: TRBJ2-6
abundance: few
v_gene: TRBV29-1
CDR3aa: CSAATGTGLSGANVLTF
CDR3nt: TGCAGCGCAGCAACCGGGACAGGCCTCTCTGGGGCCAACGTCCTGACTTTC

d_gene: TRBD2
len: 16
j_gene: TRBJ2-7
abundance: NA
v_gene: TRBV9
CDR3aa: CASSVEGLAGGHEQYF
CDR3nt: TGTGCCAGCAGCGTAGAGGGACTAGCGGGAGGACACGAGCAGTACTTC

d_gene: NA
len: 13
j_gene: TRBJ1-5
abundance: NA
v_gene: TRBV10-3
CDR3aa: CAISADTVQPQHF
CDR3nt: TGTGCCATCAGTGCCGACACAGTCCAGCCCCAGCATTTT

d_gene: NA
len: 12
j_gene: TRBJ2-3
abundance: NA
v_gene: TRBV9
CDR3aa: CASSRTTDTQYF
CDR3nt: TGTGCCAGCAGCAGGACTACAGATACGCAGTATTTT

d_gene: NA
len: 14
j_gene: TRBJ2-7
abundance: NA
v_gene: TRBV7-2
CDR3aa: CASSLFQGSYEQYF
CDR3nt: TGTGCCAGCAGCTTATTTCAGGGATCCTACGAGCAGTACTTC

d_gene: TRBD1
len: 14
j_gene: TRBJ1-2
abundance: NA
v_gene: TRBV7-9
CDR3aa: CASSLAGQGYGYTF
CDR3nt: TGTGCCAGCAGCTTGGCGGGACAGGGCTATGGCTACACCTTC

d_gene: NA
len: 12
j_gene: TRBJ2-7
abundance: few
v_gene: TRBV3-1/TRBV3-2
CDR3aa: CASGLSSLEQYF
CDR3nt: TGTGCCAGCGGACTCTCGTCGCTCGAGCAGTACTTC

d_gene: NA
len: 16
j_gene: TRBJ1-3
abundance: NA
v_gene: TRBV9
CDR3aa: CASSPQGVGSGNTIYF
CDR3nt: TGTGCCAGCAGCCCCCAGGGTGTGGGATCTGGAAACACCATATATTTT

d_gene: NA
len: 14
j_gene: TRBJ2-5
abundance: NA
v_gene: TRBV7-8
CDR3aa: CASSFRGFGETQYF
CDR3nt: TGTGCCAGCAGCTTTCGGGGGTTCGGGGAGACCCAGTACTTC

d_gene: NA
len: 15
j_gene: TRBJ1-3
abundance: NA
v_gene: TRBV7-9
CDR3aa: CASTSRVNSGNTIYF
CDR3nt: TGTGCCAGCACCTCCCGGGTCAACTCTGGAAACACCATATATTTT

d_gene: TRBD2
len: 16
j_gene: TRBJ2-7
abundance: few
v_gene: TRBV10-2
CDR3aa: CASSESGLAGSYEQYF
CDR3nt: TGCGCCAGCAGTGAGTCGGGACTAGCGGGGTCCTACGAGCAGTACTTC

d_gene: TRBD1
len: 14
j_gene: TRBJ1-1
abundance: NA
v_gene: TRBV29-1
CDR3aa: CSVRLTGGKSEAFF
CDR3nt: TGCAGCGTTCGGTTAACAGGGGGCAAATCTGAAGCTTTCTTT

d_gene: NA
len: 13
j_gene: TRBJ1-1
abundance: NA
v_gene: TRBV2
CDR3aa: CASRVGENTEAFF
CDR3nt: TGTGCCAGCAGGGTCGGAGAGAACACTGAAGCTTTCTTT

d_gene: NA
len: 13
j_gene: TRBJ2-7
abundance: NA
v_gene: TRBV7-9
CDR3aa: CASSLSSDYEQYF
CDR3nt: TGTGCCAGCAGCTTATCGTCAGACTACGAGCAGTACTTC

d_gene: TRBD2
len: 15
j_gene: TRBJ2-2
abundance: few
v_gene: TRBV7-2
CDR3aa: CASSFSGIYTGELFF
CDR3nt: TGTGCCAGCAGCTTCAGCGGGATCTACACCGGGGAGCTGTTTTTT